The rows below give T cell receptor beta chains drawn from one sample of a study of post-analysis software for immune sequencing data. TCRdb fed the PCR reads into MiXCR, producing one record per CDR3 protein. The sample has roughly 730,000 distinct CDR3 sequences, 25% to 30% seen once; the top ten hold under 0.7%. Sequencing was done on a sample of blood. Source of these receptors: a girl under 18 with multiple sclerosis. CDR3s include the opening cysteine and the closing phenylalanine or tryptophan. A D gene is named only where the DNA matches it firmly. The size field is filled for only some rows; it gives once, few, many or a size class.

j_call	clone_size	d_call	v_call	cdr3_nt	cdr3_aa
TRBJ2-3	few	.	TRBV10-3	TGTGCCATCAGTGAGTCGGGGAGAGGCACAGATACGCAGTATTTT	CAISESGRGTDTQYF
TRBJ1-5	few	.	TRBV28	TGTGCCAGCAGCCCCCTCATGGGCAATCAGCCCCAGCATTTT	CASSPLMGNQPQHF
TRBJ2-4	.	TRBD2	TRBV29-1	TGCAGCGTTGAGTCCGGGACTATAGGGGTTTTGTACTTC	CSVESGTIGVLYF
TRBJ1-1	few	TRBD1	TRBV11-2	TGTGCCAGCAGCTCAAACAGGGGCAGGACTGAAGCTTTCTTT	CASSSNRGRTEAFF
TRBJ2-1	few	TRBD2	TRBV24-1	TGTGCCACCAGTGATCCACGTAAGACGGGACTAGTAGTCGATGAGCAGTTCTTC	CATSDPRKTGLVVDEQFF
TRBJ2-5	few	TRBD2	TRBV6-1	TGTGCCAGCACCCGGGGGACTAGCGGGAGTTCACAAGAGACCCAGTACTTC	CASTRGTSGSSQETQYF
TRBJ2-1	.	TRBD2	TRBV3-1	TGTGCCAGCAGCCGAACTAGCGGGGGGGCCTTTAATGAGCAGTTCTTC	CASSRTSGGAFNEQFF
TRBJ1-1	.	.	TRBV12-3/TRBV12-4	TGTGCCAGCAGTTGTAGCGGCACAATGAACACTGAAGCTTTCTTT	CASSCSGTMNTEAFF
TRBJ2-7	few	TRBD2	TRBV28	TGTGCCAGCGGGGAGGCGGGAGGGGCCTACGAGCAGTACTTC	CASGEAGGAYEQYF
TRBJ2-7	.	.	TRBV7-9	TGTGCCAGCAGCTGGGCAGGACGAGAGCAGTACTTC	CASSWAGREQYF
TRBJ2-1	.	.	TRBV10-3	TGTGCCATCAGTGCCGGCGATGGGATGAGGAATGAGCAGTTCTTC	CAISAGDGMRNEQFF
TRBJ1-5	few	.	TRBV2	TGTGCCAGCAGGCGGGACATCGGACAGCCCCAGCATTTT	CASRRDIGQPQHF
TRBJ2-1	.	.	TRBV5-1	TGCGCCAGCAGCCCCGAGGGCAGTGAGCAGTTCTTC	CASSPEGSEQFF
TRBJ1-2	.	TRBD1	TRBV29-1	TGCAGCACTACCCAGGGGGGCTATGGCTACACCTTC	CSTTQGGYGYTF
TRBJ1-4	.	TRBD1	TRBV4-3	TGCGCCAGCAGCCAAGATCTTCTTGGATCGTCCAACAGGGGGCTTCATGAAAAACTGTTTTTT	CASSQDLLGSSNRGLHEKLFF
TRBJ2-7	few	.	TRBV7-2	TGTGCCAGCAGCGGCCACTATTCCTCCTACGAGCAGTACTTC	CASSGHYSSYEQYF
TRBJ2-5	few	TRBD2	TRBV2	TGTGCCAGCAGTGCCGGGACTAGCGGGAGAAGGGAGCAGTACTTC	CASSAGTSGRREQYF
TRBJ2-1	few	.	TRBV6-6	TGTGCCAGCAGTTACCAGACTACATACAATGAGCAGTTCTTC	CASSYQTTYNEQFF
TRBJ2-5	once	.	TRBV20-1	TGCAGTGCCTGCGGCGAAGCGGAGGGGACCCAGTACTTC	CSACGEAEGTQYF
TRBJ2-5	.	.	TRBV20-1	TGCAGTGCCCGTAGGGCTAGAGAGAAGACCCAGTACTTC	CSARRAREKTQYF
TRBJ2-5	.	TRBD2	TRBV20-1	TGCAGTGCTAGAAGACTAGCGGGAACGGCCGTGGGGCAAGAGACCCAGTACTTC	CSARRLAGTAVGQETQYF
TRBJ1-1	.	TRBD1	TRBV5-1	TGCGCCAGCAGCTTGGGAGGGGGCACAGCGCGGTGGGACACTGAAGCTTTCTTT	CASSLGGGTARWDTEAFF
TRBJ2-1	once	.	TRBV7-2	TGTGCCAGCAGCTCCCCTGGAGGCGGCTCCTACAATGAGCAGTTCTTC	CASSSPGGGSYNEQFF
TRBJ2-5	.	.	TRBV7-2	TGTGCCAGCACGAGGGAGAGGGAGACCCAGTACTTC	CASTRERETQYF
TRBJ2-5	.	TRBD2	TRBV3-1	TGTGCCAGCAGCCTCCTGGGCGGGGGGCACCAAGAGACCCAGTACTTC	CASSLLGGGHQETQYF
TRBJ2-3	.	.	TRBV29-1	TGCAGCGGACTCACCGGACAAGCGGGAGATACGCAGTATTTT	CSGLTGQAGDTQYF
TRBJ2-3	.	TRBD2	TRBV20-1	TGCAGTGCCCGGCTAGCGGGACCGGGGTTGGGCACAGATACGCAGTATTTT	CSARLAGPGLGTDTQYF
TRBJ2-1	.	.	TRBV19	TGTGCCAGTAGTAGCGGGACTTACGGGGATGAGCAGTTCTTC	CASSSGTYGDEQFF
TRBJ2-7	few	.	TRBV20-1	TGCAGTGCTGGCACACGAGGGGGCGAGCAGTACTTC	CSAGTRGGEQYF
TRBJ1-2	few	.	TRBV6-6	TGTGCCACCAGACTGACCAATTATGGCTACACCTTC	CATRLTNYGYTF
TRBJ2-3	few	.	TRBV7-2	TGTGCCAGCAGCCCTTGGCTGGATACGCAGTATTTT	CASSPWLDTQYF
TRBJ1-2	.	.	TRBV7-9	TGTGCCAGCAGCTTAACCCGAACAGATGCCGGCTACACCTTC	CASSLTRTDAGYTF
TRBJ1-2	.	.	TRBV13	TGTGCCAGCAGCCATTTGACAGGACCTATGGGCTACACCTTC	CASSHLTGPMGYTF
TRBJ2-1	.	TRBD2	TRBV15	TGTGCCACCAGCAGAGGGGCAACTAGCGGGGGCCACGAGCAGTTCTTC	CATSRGATSGGHEQFF
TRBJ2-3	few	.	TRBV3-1	TGTGCCAGCAGCCAAGACCTGATCACAGATACGCAGTATTTT	CASSQDLITDTQYF